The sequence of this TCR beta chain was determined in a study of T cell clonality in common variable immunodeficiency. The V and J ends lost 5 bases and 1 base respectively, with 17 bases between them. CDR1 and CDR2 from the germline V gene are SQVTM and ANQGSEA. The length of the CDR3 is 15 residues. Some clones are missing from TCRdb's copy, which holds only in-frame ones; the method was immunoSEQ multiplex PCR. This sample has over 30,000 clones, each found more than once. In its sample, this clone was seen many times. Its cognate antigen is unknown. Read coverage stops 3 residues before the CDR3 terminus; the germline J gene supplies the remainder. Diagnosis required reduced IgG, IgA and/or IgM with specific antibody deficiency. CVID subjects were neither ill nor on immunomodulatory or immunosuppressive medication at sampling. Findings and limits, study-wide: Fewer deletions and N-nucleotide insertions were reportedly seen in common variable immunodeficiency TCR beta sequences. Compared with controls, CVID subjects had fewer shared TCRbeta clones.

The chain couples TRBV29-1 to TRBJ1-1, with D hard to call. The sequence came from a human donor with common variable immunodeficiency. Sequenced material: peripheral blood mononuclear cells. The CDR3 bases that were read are TGCAGCGTTACTCTTATCCCCTCAGGGAACACTGAA. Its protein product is CSVTLIPSGNTE. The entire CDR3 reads CSVTLIPSGNTEAFF.